The 9 T cell receptor beta chains in this list originate from one sample, sequenced in a study of blood T cell repertoires in COVID-19. The protocol was immunoSEQ multiplex PCR, while the TCRdb copy is restricted to in-frame clones and leaves out a portion. Here the sample spans 100,000 to 150,000 clones, around 80% being singletons. The source material was PBMCs or T cells enriched from blood (not recorded which). The receptors here all came from a man aged 35-49 years with acute COVID-19.

The chain carries TRBV5-1 and TRBJ2-4; D is possibly TRBD1 (6 bases). CDR1 SGHRS and CDR2 YFSETQ come from the germline V gene. CDR3 size: 14 residues. The germline V and J ends were trimmed by 0 bases and 7 bases, with 11 bases remaining between them. In DNA form, the CDR3 reads TGCGCCAGCAGCTTGGGGGGGCTTTGGAACATTCAGTACTTC. The encoded protein is CASSLGGLWNIQYF. Complete variable domain (other parts from reference TRBV5-1 and TRBJ2-4): KAGVTQTPRYLIKTRGQQVTLSCSPISGHRSVSWYQQTPGQGLQFLFEYFSETQRNKGNFPGRFSGRQFSNSRSEMNVSTLELGDSALYLCASSLGGLWNIQYFGAGTRLSVL.

J is TRBJ2-3 and V is TRBV7-2; TRBD1 matches 10 bases. Losses at the gene ends were 1 base for V and 2 bases for J; bases not matched to a gene: 3. CDR1 is SGHTA, CDR2 FQGNSA, per germline. This CDR3 has 16 residues. The CDR3 nucleotides read TGTGCCAGCAGCTTAGGGACAGGGGGATTCACAGATACGCAGTATTTT. Translation gives CASSLGTGGFTDTQYF.

The chain couples TRBV4-2 to TRBJ2-3; 11 bases agree with TRBD2. CDR1 is LGHNA and CDR2 is YNFKEQ in the germline V gene. The CDR3 covers 19 residues. Losses at the gene ends were 5 bases for V and 1 base for J; bases not matched to a gene: 14. CDR3 amino acids: CASSTGLAGDKSGTDTQYF. The CDR3, as DNA: TGTGCCAGCAGCACAGGACTAGCGGGCGATAAGTCTGGCACAGATACGCAGTATTTT.

The gene calls are TRBV5-1 and TRBJ2-1; TRBD2 matches at 7 bases. The CDR3 is 16 residues long. The V segment lost 4 bases and the J segment 1 base; nucleotides outside the gene matches: 8. From germline, CDR1 is SGHRS and CDR2 YFSETQ. CDR3 protein: CASSLTSGVSYNEQFF. The CDR3 DNA is TGCGCCAGCAGCCTAACGAGCGGGGTGTCCTACAATGAGCAGTTCTTC.

The rearrangement links TRBV7-2 to TRBJ1-5; a weak D match, TRBD1 (5 bases). In germline, CDR1 is SGHTA, CDR2 FQGNSA. The CDR3 is 14 amino acids. Trimming removed 0 bases from V and 6 bases from J, with 9 bases in between. The chain's CDR3 is CASSLAGQGQPQHF. The DNA for the CDR3 is TGTGCCAGCAGCTTAGCGGGGCAAGGTCAGCCCCAGCATTTT.

The V and J genes are TRBV6-5 and TRBJ2-3; 10 bases align to TRBD2. J was trimmed by 5 bases and V by 4 bases; bases with no gene match: 6. The CDR3 is 15 amino acids. The germline V gene encodes CDR1 MNHEY and CDR2 SVGAGI. The CDR3 DNA follows: TGTGCCAGCAGTTCCACTAGCGGGAAAGGAGATACGCAGTATTTT. Its translation is CASSSTSGKGDTQYF.

This chain joins TRBV3-1 (or the pseudogene TRBV3-2) and TRBJ2-5; 7 nucleotides agree with TRBD1. This CDR3 has 13 residues. The germline gives CDR1 LGHDT, CDR2 YNNKEL (reference sequence). V gave up 4 bases and J gave up 9 bases; unmatched junction bases: 8. The DNA for the CDR3 is TGTGCCAGCAGCCCTGACAGGGTGGCGGCCCAGTACTTC. Encoded protein: CASSPDRVAAQYF.

The J gene is TRBJ2-7, the V gene TRBV7-2; D may be TRBD1 (6 bases). Trimming removed 2 bases at V and 0 bases at J, with 11 bases between. Germline lookup yields CDR1 SGHTA and CDR2 FQGNSA. The length of the CDR3 is 15 residues. CDR3 residues: CASSLISGASYEQYF. The CDR3 bases are TGTGCCAGCAGCTTAATCTCAGGGGCCTCCTACGAGCAGTACTTC.

CDR3 coding DNA: TGTGCTAGTGGTTTGACCCTCGGGACAGTCAACACCGGGGAGCTGTTTTTT. It specifies CASGLTLGTVNTGELFF. This chain joins TRBV12-5 and TRBJ2-2; TRBD1 matches at 7 bases. V was pared by 2 bases and J by 2 bases, with 8 bases of the junction left unmatched. Germline lookup yields CDR1 LGHNT and CDR2 FRNRAP. This CDR3 has 17 residues.